Below are 14 T cell receptor beta chains sequenced from a single sample in a study of blood T cell repertoires in COVID-19. Libraries were prepared by immunoSEQ multiplex PCR; TCRdb keeps only in-frame clonotypes and omits some of them. The sample lists about 190,000 clones; about four fifths were seen once. The source material was peripheral blood. These receptors were obtained from a woman between 65 and 79 years old with active or convalescent COVID-19.

This chain links TRBV27 with TRBJ1-6; D uncertain. The CDR3 runs 14 residues. Germline V lookup: CDR1 MNHEY, CDR2 SMNVEV (reference sequence). Trimming pared 4 bases from V and 13 bases from J, leaving 17 bases between. The CDR3 DNA reads as TGTGCCAGCAGTTCAGAGGGTACTAGGGCTCCCCTCCACTTT. Translated: CASSSEGTRAPLHF.

The chain carries TRBV11-2 and TRBJ2-5, with 9 bases lining up with TRBD2. The CDR3 loop spans 16 amino acids. The germline V gene encodes CDR1 SGHAT and CDR2 FQNNGV. V lost 1 base, J lost 2 bases, and 5 bases stayed unmatched. CDR3 coding DNA: TGTGCCAGCAGCTTAGGGGCGGGAGGGAGTCAAGAGACCCAGTACTTC. Translation gives CASSLGAGGSQETQYF.

The rearrangement links TRBV4-1 to TRBJ2-7; 7 positions match TRBD2. This CDR3 region has 16 residues. J gave up 3 bases and V 2 bases, and 10 bases lay outside the gene matches. The germline V gene has CDR1 MGHRA and CDR2 YSYEKL. The CDR3 nucleotides read TGCGCCAGCAGCCAAATAATCTTGGGAGGGGACTACGAGCAGTACTTC. Protein sequence: CASSQIILGGDYEQYF.

This CDR3 reads CASSSSGYNEQFF. The CDR3, as DNA: TGTGCCAGCAGTAGTAGCGGCTACAATGAGCAGTTCTTC. The chain recombines TRBV12-3 or TRBV12-4 with TRBJ2-1; a possible D gene is TRBD2 (6 bases). V lost 5 bases to trimming and J lost 3 bases, with 8 bases between them. The CDR3 runs 13 residues.

This clone was counted a few times. A read error may produce the germline difference seen at one junction end. The J gene is TRBJ2-2, the V gene TRBV7-3, with 12 bases matching TRBD1. Per germline, CDR1 SGHTA and CDR2 FQGTGA. The CDR3 spans 16 residues. The DNA of the CDR3 is TGTGCCAGCAGCACAGGGACAGGGGGCTACACCGAGGAGCTGTTTTTT. Translating it yields CASSTGTGGYTEELFF.

This clone turned up a few times. V and J are TRBV5-1 and TRBJ2-2; D is perhaps TRBD1 (5 bases). V gave up 1 base and J gave up 9 bases, with 7 bases separating them. This CDR3 has 12 residues. Germline CDR1 is SGHRS and CDR2 is YFSETQ. As DNA, the CDR3 is TGCGCCAGCAGCTTGCAGGGCCGGGAGCTGTTTTTT. Protein: CASSLQGRELFF.

This rearrangement joins TRBV18 to TRBJ1-1; maybe TRBD1 (6 bases). Germline loops: CDR1 KGHSH, CDR2 LQKENI. Trimming stripped 0 bases from V and 1 base from J, with 12 bases between. The CDR3 length is 16 residues. The CDR3 DNA follows: TGTGCCAGCTCACCACCGGGGGCCCCTTGGAACACTGAAGCTTTCTTT. Its translation is CASSPPGAPWNTEAFF. The variable domain in full, with the rest retrieved from reference TRBV18 and TRBJ1-1, is NAGVMQNPRHLVRRRGQEARLRCSPMKGHSHVYWYRQLPEEGLKFMVYLQKENIIDESGMPKERFSAEFPKEGPSILRIQQVVRGDSAAYFCASSPPGAPWNTEAFFGQGTRLTVV.

V gene TRBV9 combines with J gene TRBJ2-7; a possible D gene is TRBD1 (6 bases). Germline V gene data show CDR1 as SGDLS and CDR2 as YYNGEE. This CDR3 comprises 14 residues. The ends were cut back, 4 bases at V and 6 bases at J, with 17 bases in the middle. DNA for the CDR3: TGTGCCAGCAGCAAGTACGACAGGATGGGCGAGCAGTACTTC. As protein: CASSKYDRMGEQYF.

The V call is TRBV3-1 (or the pseudogene TRBV3-2), the J call TRBJ2-3; 12 bases align to TRBD2. Germline V lookup: CDR1 LGHDT, CDR2 YNNKEL (reference sequence). Trimming cost V 6 bases and J 0 bases; bases outside gene matches: 4. The CDR3 extends over 16 amino acids. CDR3 in DNA: TGTGCCAGCAGTTTCGGGACTAGCGGGAGCACAGATACGCAGTATTTT. Its translation is CASSFGTSGSTDTQYF.

In this sample, this clone turned up a few times. This chain uses TRBV7-2 with TRBJ1-2, with D unclear. The CDR3 sequence is 13 residues long. V shed 5 bases and J shed 5 bases, with 12 bases lying between them. Per germline, CDR1 SGHTA and CDR2 FQGNSA. The chain's CDR3 is CASSVLAGYGYTF. The CDR3 nucleotides are TGTGCCAGCAGCGTTCTGGCGGGATATGGCTACACCTTC.

The genes are TRBV7-6 and TRBJ2-2; 9 positions match TRBD2. The CDR3 is 16 amino acids. Trimming cost V 5 bases and J 3 bases; bases outside gene matches: 7. Germline V CDR1 and CDR2: SGHVS, FNYEAQ. CDR3 DNA: TGTGCCAGCAGCCCTCGACTAGCGGAGGACACCGGGGAGCTGTTTTTT. Translating gives CASSPRLAEDTGELFF.

This chain uses TRBV9 with TRBJ2-4; D gene uncertain. The germline gives CDR1 SGDLS, CDR2 YYNGEE. Trimming took off 2 bases at V and 8 bases at J, with 14 bases between the two ends. The CDR3 runs 14 residues. The CDR3 reads CASSVGPGWDIQYF. CDR3 DNA sequence: TGTGCCAGCAGCGTGGGCCCTGGGTGGGACATTCAGTACTTC.

The J gene is TRBJ1-4, the V gene TRBV2; weak D call: TRBD1 (6 bases). The CDR3 is 15 amino acids. CDR1 and CDR2 (germline): SNHLY, FYNNEI. Between the trimmed V and J ends, which lost 4 bases and 8 bases, there was a span of 17 bases. The CDR3 reads CASSGFQGLREKLFF. The CDR3 nucleotides read TGTGCCAGCAGTGGTTTCCAGGGGCTTAGGGAAAAACTGTTTTTT.

The chain links TRBV29-1 to TRBJ2-1; D remains unclear. The CDR3 contains 12 residues. The V gene lost 2 bases and the J gene lost 6 bases, with 8 bases spanning the gap. Germline assignment: CDR1 SQVTM and CDR2 ANQGSEA. DNA for the CDR3: TGCAGCGTTGAATCTATTTTCAATGAGCAGTTCTTC. Translation gives CSVESIFNEQFF.